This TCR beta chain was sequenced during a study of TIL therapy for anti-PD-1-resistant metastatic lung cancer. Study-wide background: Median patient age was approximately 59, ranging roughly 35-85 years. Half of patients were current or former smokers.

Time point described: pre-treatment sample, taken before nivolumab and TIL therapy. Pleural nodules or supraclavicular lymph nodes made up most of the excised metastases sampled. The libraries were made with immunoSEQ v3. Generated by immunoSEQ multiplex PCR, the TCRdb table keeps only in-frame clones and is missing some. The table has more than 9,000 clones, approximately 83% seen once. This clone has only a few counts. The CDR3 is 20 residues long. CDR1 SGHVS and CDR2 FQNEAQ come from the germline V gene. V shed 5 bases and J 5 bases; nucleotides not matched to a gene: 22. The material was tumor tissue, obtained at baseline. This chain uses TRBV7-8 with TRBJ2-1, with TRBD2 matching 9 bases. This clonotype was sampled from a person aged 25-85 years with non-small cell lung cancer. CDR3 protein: CASSPRVGAMAGGAHNEQFF. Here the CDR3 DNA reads TGTGCCAGCAGCCCCCGGGTGGGGGCAATGGCGGGAGGGGCACACAATGAGCAGTTCTTC.